One and the same sample provided the 17 T cell receptor beta chains below, sequenced in a study of beta chain features in type 1 diabetes. Study-level findings and limits: Shortening of TCRB CDR3s, moderate but significant, appeared in all four CD4+ subsets of Type 1 diabetes patients.

Their cognate antigens are unknown. Reverse transcribing all isolated RNA meant expressed TCRB transcripts were sequenced. The repertoire was sequenced with immunoSEQ multiplex PCR; TCRdb's copy has only in-frame clones and lacks some. The data show approximately 250,000 clones, roughly a tenth seen once. Sample: naive CD4+ T cells from blood. The source of these receptors is a man under 40 with type 1 diabetes.

This clone was counted only a few times. The rearrangement links TRBV28 to TRBJ2-3; 7 nucleotides line up with TRBD1. This CDR3 comprises 15 residues. V dropped 4 bases and J dropped 0; count of bases not matched to a gene: 4. Germline lookup yields CDR1 MDHEN and CDR2 SYDVKM. CDR3 in amino acids: CASSSGTASTDTQYF. CDR3 sequence (DNA): TGTGCCAGCAGTTCCGGGACAGCAAGCACAGATACGCAGTATTTT.

This clone was observed a few times. CDR3 sequence: CASSRQGTTEAFF. The CDR3 DNA sequence: TGTGCCAGCAGCCGACAGGGAACCACTGAAGCTTTCTTT. The chain has TRBV7-9 and TRBJ1-1; 7 nucleotides align to TRBD1. The V and J ends lost 5 bases and 4 bases, in that order; junction bases with no gene match: 4. Germline-derived CDR1 and CDR2 are SEHNR and FQNEAQ (reference sequence). CDR3 size: 13 residues.

This clone was observed a few times. CDR3 sequence (DNA): TGTGCCAGCAGCGAATTAAGCCCTGGACTAGCGGGGGACACGCAGTATTTT. Encoded protein: CASSELSPGLAGDTQYF. The V and J genes are TRBV9 and TRBJ2-3; 13 nucleotides match TRBD2. The CDR3 runs to 17 residues. The J segment lost 9 bases and the V segment lost 3 bases, leaving 13 bases of the junction unmatched. Per germline, CDR1 SGDLS and CDR2 YYNGEE.

The chain has TRBV30 and TRBJ1-6, with no clear D. CDR1 is GTSNPN and CDR2 is SVGIG in the germline V gene (reference sequence). V was pared by 4 bases and J by 8 bases, with 15 bases between. The CDR3 extends over 14 amino acids. DNA for the CDR3: TGTGCCTGGAATATAGAACTTCCGGATTCACCCCTCCACTTT. Translated, it gives CAWNIELPDSPLHF.

The CDR3 region has the DNA TGCGCCAGCAGCTTGGGAAGGACAGGGAATGGCTACACCTTC. Its protein product is CASSLGRTGNGYTF. The chain uses TRBV5-1 and TRBJ1-2, with 8 positions matching TRBD1. From germline, CDR1 is SGHRS and CDR2 YFSETQ. This CDR3 spans 14 amino acids. V gave up 0 bases and J gave up 6 bases; unmatched junction bases: 4.

This clone was recorded a few times. This sequence joins TRBV5-1 and TRBJ2-3, with a tentative D call TRBD2 (5 bases). Between the trimmed V and J ends, which lost 0 bases and 2 bases, there was a span of 13 bases. Germline-derived CDR1 and CDR2 are SGHRS and YFSETQ. The CDR3 is made up of 16 amino acids. CDR3 coding DNA: TGCGCCAGCAGCTTGGCCCCAGCGGCCTACACAGATACGCAGTATTTT. It encodes CASSLAPAAYTDTQYF. The entire variable domain, with the rest obtained from reference TRBV5-1 and TRBJ2-3, is as follows: KAGVTQTPRYLIKTRGQQVTLSCSPISGHRSVSWYQQTPGQGLQFLFEYFSETQRNKGNFPGRFSGRQFSNSRSEMNVSTLELGDSALYLCASSLAPAAYTDTQYFGPGTRLTVL.

The rearrangement links TRBV2 to TRBJ1-5; 7 bases agree with TRBD1. The J segment lost 3 bases and the V segment lost 8 bases, leaving 7 bases of the junction unmatched. CDR3 length: 14 residues. Germline V gene data show CDR1 as SNHLY and CDR2 as FYNNEI. CDR3 in amino acids: CASGRDRDNQPQHF. CDR3 bases: TGTGCCAGCGGACGGGACAGAGACAATCAGCCCCAGCATTTT.

In its sample, this clone was seen a few times. The chain has TRBV7-9 and TRBJ2-3; 10 nucleotides agree with TRBD1. The CDR3 loop spans 16 amino acids. Germline V gives CDR1 SEHNR, CDR2 FQNEAQ (reference sequence). Losses at the gene ends were 1 base for V and 0 bases for J; bases not matched to a gene: 1. CDR3 in amino acids: CASSLGDRGSTDTQYF. The DNA of the CDR3 is TGTGCCAGCAGCTTAGGGGACAGGGGCAGCACAGATACGCAGTATTTT.

This clone was recorded a few times. The chain combines TRBV14 with TRBJ2-7, with D perhaps TRBD1 (5 bases). The CDR3 has 14 amino acids. Germline V CDR1 and CDR2: SGHDN, FVKESK. Trimming stripped 0 bases from V and 2 bases from J, with 8 bases between. The CDR3 DNA reads TGTGCCAGCAGCCAAGATTGGGGCCCCTACGAGCAGTACTTC. Protein product: CASSQDWGPYEQYF.

The chain employs TRBV28 and TRBJ2-4, with a possible D match to TRBD2 (7 bases). Looked up from germline, CDR1 is MDHEN and CDR2 is SYDVKM. The CDR3 extends over 17 amino acids. V lost 1 base and J lost 2, with 15 bases in between. The CDR3 nucleotides read TGTGCCAGCAGTTTATTAGGAGGGGGGGTGACCAAAAACATTCAGTACTTC. Protein product: CASSLLGGGVTKNIQYF.

This sequence joins TRBV2 and TRBJ1-5, with a tentative D call TRBD1 (6 bases). The CDR3 contains 15 residues. Germline-derived CDR1 and CDR2 are SNHLY and FYNNEI. Trimming removed 5 bases from V and 15 bases from J, with 26 bases in between. The CDR3 spells CASSSPGTPNQGRHF. CDR3 DNA: TGTGCCAGCAGTTCCCCCGGGACACCGAATCAAGGAAGGCATTTT.

This chain joins TRBV7-2 and TRBJ2-1; 10 bases match TRBD1. CDR3 size: 15 residues. After removal of 8 bases from V and 5 bases from J, the junction contained 9 bases not matched to a gene. CDR1 is SGHTA, CDR2 FQGNSA, per germline. CDR3 region: CASQTTGTGDNEQFF. The DNA of the CDR3 is TGTGCCAGCCAAACTACCGGGACAGGGGACAATGAGCAGTTCTTC.

This clone was picked up a small number of times. The V call is TRBV5-1, the J call TRBJ2-1, with 11 bases fitting TRBD1. J lost 7 bases, V lost 7 bases, and 7 bases had no gene match. CDR1 is SGHRS and CDR2 is YFSETQ in the germline V gene. This CDR3 has 14 residues. In DNA form, the CDR3 reads TGCGCCAGCCAGAAAGGGACAGGGGGGAATGAGCAGTTCTTC. As protein: CASQKGTGGNEQFF.

This chain links TRBV7-2 with TRBJ2-3; 9 nucleotides line up with TRBD2. From germline, CDR1 is SGHTA and CDR2 FQGNSA. Trimming at V came to 2 bases and at J to 1 base, leaving 1 base not matched to a gene. The CDR3 is 15 amino acids. The CDR3 here is CASSLQRGGTDTQYF. Here the CDR3 DNA reads TGTGCCAGCAGCTTACAGCGGGGGGGCACAGATACGCAGTATTTT.

CDR3 sequence reads: CASSSTRGGTEAFF. The CDR3 nucleotides read TGTGCCAGCAGCTCGACGCGCGGTGGGACTGAAGCTTTCTTT. The V and J genes are TRBV7-2 and TRBJ1-1; D call uncertain. Trimming shortened V by 4 bases and J by 5 bases, and 14 bases separated the two germline ends. This CDR3 is 14 amino acids long. Looked up from germline, CDR1 is SGHTA and CDR2 is FQGNSA.

In this sample, this clone turned up a few times. V is TRBV15 and J is TRBJ1-4; perhaps TRBD1 as D (6 bases). CDR3 length: 15 residues. V was pared by 2 bases and J by 7 bases, with 14 bases between. Germline CDR1 reads LNHNV; CDR2 reads YYDKDF (reference sequence). CDR3 loop: CATSRPGAQVEKLFF. CDR3 in DNA: TGTGCCACCAGCAGACCAGGGGCGCAGGTTGAAAAACTGTTTTTT.

The chain links TRBV9 to TRBJ2-3; maybe TRBD2 (5 bases). There are 16 residues in the CDR3. V shed 2 bases and J shed 3 bases, with 16 bases lying between them. CDR1 is SGDLS, CDR2 YYNGEE, per germline. The CDR3 spells CASSVLGLAATDTQYF. The CDR3 DNA sequence: TGTGCCAGCAGCGTCCTTGGGCTAGCTGCGACAGATACGCAGTATTTT.